A selection of T cell receptor beta chains follows, all from one sample in a study of Ad26.COV2.S vaccination and SARS-CoV-2 variants. Sequenced by immunoSEQ multiplex PCR; TCRdb stores in-frame clones only, minus some. The sample lists about 400,000 clones, approximately 90% seen once, with under 2% in the top ten. The sample in question was peripheral blood, obtained in a trial of Ad26.COV2.S vaccine versus placebo. The source is a person between 18 and 59 years old who received the Ad26.COV2.S COVID-19 vaccine or a placebo. Each CDR3 is given with its conserved first and last residue. Each record gives: V gene, CDR3 length, clone size, J gene, D gene, CDR3 DNA, CDR3 protein. D genes are given only for firm matches. The size field is filled for only some rows; it gives once, few, many or a size class.

V: TRBV30
length: 12
size: NA
J: TRBJ2-2
D: NA
DNA: TGTGCCTGGAGTGAACAGGGCGGGGAGCTGTTTTTT
CDR3: CAWSEQGGELFF

V: TRBV6-5
length: 15
size: NA
J: TRBJ2-5
D: TRBD1
DNA: TGTGCCAGCAGTTACAATCAGGGGGCGGGCGAGACCCAGTACTTC
CDR3: CASSYNQGAGETQYF

V: TRBV9
length: 14
size: NA
J: TRBJ2-7
D: TRBD2
DNA: TGTGCCAGCAGCGAGAGGACTAGCGCCGACGAGCAGTACTTC
CDR3: CASSERTSADEQYF

V: TRBV21-1
length: 17
size: NA
J: TRBJ2-3
D: NA
DNA: TGTGCCAGCAGCTATAGACAACAAGCTCCTCACACAGATACGCAGTATTTT
CDR3: CASSYRQQAPHTDTQYF

V: TRBV11-2
length: 15
size: few
J: TRBJ1-6
D: NA
DNA: TGTGCCAGCAGTCACAGTGCGGTACTGGAGACACCCCTCCACTTT
CDR3: CASSHSAVLETPLHF

V: TRBV6-5
length: 13
size: NA
J: TRBJ2-1
D: NA
DNA: NA
CDR3: CASSTPFGRGAFF

V: TRBV28
length: 13
size: NA
J: TRBJ1-1
D: TRBD1
DNA: TGTGCCAGCCGACCGGGACAGTCCATTGAAGCTTTCTTT
CDR3: CASRPGQSIEAFF

V: TRBV7-2
length: 15
size: NA
J: TRBJ1-2
D: TRBD1
DNA: TGTGCCAGCAGCTATCGGGACAGCTACCTCGGAGGCTACACCTTC
CDR3: CASSYRDSYLGGYTF

V: TRBV3-1/TRBV3-2
length: 13
size: NA
J: TRBJ2-3
D: TRBD2
DNA: TGTGCCAGCCGGGACTACTTTACAGATACGCAGTATTTT
CDR3: CASRDYFTDTQYF

V: TRBV6-1
length: 14
size: NA
J: TRBJ1-3
D: NA
DNA: TGTGCCAGCAGTGACAGGGCCGCTGGAAACACCATATATTTT
CDR3: CASSDRAAGNTIYF

V: TRBV27
length: 18
size: NA
J: TRBJ1-6
D: NA
DNA: TGTGCCAGCAGTTTATCGTTTCCGCTGAGCTCCTATAATTCACCCCTCCACTTT
CDR3: CASSLSFPLSSYNSPLHF

V: TRBV6-4
length: 13
size: NA
J: TRBJ2-5
D: NA
DNA: TGTGCCAGCAGTAGGACACCGATGGAGACCCAGTACTTC
CDR3: CASSRTPMETQYF